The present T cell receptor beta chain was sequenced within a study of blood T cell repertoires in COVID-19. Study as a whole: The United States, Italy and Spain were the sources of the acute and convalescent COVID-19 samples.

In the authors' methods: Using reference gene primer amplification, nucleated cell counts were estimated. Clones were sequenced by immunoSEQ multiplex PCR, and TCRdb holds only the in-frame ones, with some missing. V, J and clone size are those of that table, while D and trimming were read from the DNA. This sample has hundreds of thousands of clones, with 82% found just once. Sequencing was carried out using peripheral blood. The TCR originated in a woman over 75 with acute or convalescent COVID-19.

The CDR3: CASSRTSQGADGYTF. The CDR3 nucleotides read TGTGCCAGCAGCCGGACCAGCCAGGGGGCAGATGGCTACACCTTC. J is TRBJ1-2 and V is TRBV11-3; TRBD1 aligns across 8 bases. Germline-derived CDR1 and CDR2 are SGHNT and YENEEA. Unmatched junction bases numbered 11, after V lost 5 bases and J lost 6 bases. There are 15 residues in the CDR3.